Described below is a single T cell receptor (beta chain) sequence and its context. What it binds is not known. Original analysis: Junction-only sequences without quality scores were provided by ImmunoSEQ, so filtering was different. Using immunoSEQ multiplex PCR, the repertoire was profiled, and TCRdb retains in-frame clones only, with some absent. That table is the source of V, J and clone size, and D and trimming were worked out from the DNA. The table has about 2.2 million clones, over 85% seen once. CD45RO negativity and positive selection for CCR7 defined naive CD8 cells, a population that excluded terminally differentiated effector memory CD45RA+ cells. The CDR3 has 14 residues. Germline V CDR1 and CDR2: MNHEY, SMNVEV (reference sequence). V gave up 6 bases and J gave up 6 bases, with 18 bases separating them. These data originate in a study of shared clonotypes between healthy human individuals.

General observations from the study: Rarefaction showed sorted-subset sequencing was incomplete despite large depth. Naive subsets tended to show greater estimated richness than memory subsets. Clonotypes not shared had lower generation probabilities than those common to all four donors.

The TCR sequence derives from a man aged 18 to 30 in good health. Some clones in this sample may be carry-over from other donors' samples. This chain connects TRBV27 to TRBJ2-7, with a tentative D call TRBD1 (5 bases). Sequencing was performed on naive CD8+ T cells from PBMCs. CDR3 DNA sequence: TGTGCCAGCAGCCCTCAGCAGGGCCCCCTCGAGCAGTACTTC. Residues: CASSPQQGPLEQYF.